The 9 T cell receptor beta chains reported below all come from one sample, sequenced in a study of blood T cell repertoires in COVID-19. Clones were sequenced by immunoSEQ multiplex PCR, and TCRdb holds only the in-frame ones, with some missing. Here the sample spans 150,000 to 200,000 clones, 80% to 90% being singletons. The sample comprised PBMCs or T cells enriched from blood (not recorded which). These receptors were collected from a woman aged 18-29 years who had recovered from COVID-19.

The V and J genes are TRBV9 and TRBJ1-1, with D perhaps TRBD1 (5 bases). The CDR3 consists of 15 residues. Germline CDR1 reads SGDLS; CDR2 reads YYNGEE. V lost 0 bases, J lost 11 bases, and 20 bases lay in between. CDR3 sequence: CASSVGLDGGVEAFF. The CDR3 nucleotides are TGTGCCAGCAGCGTAGGGTTGGACGGGGGAGTGGAGGCTTTCTTT.

This clone was recorded once. The rearrangement joins TRBV19 to TRBJ1-5; D unclear. Germline CDR1 LNHDA, CDR2 SQIVND (reference sequence). The CDR3 runs to 12 residues. Trimming cost V 6 bases and J 3 bases, with 6 bases left between them. This CDR3 reads CASSLFNQPQHF. The CDR3, as DNA: TGTGCCAGTAGCCTCTTCAATCAGCCCCAGCATTTT.

This chain joins TRBV7-3 and TRBJ2-1, with 8 bases matching TRBD2. Germline-derived CDR1 and CDR2 are SGHTA and FQGTGA. This CDR3 has 15 residues. J lost 6 bases, V lost 5 bases, and 9 bases had no gene match. The CDR3 loop is CASSRGGPMGNEQFF. In DNA, the CDR3 is TGTGCCAGCAGCCGCGGGGGGCCGATGGGCAATGAGCAGTTCTTC.

CDR3 loop: CASSSTGEGYTF. CDR3 bases: TGCGCCAGCAGCTCCACGGGTGAGGGCTACACCTTC. V and J are TRBV5-1 and TRBJ1-2; D is unclear. The germline V and J ends were trimmed by 3 bases and 8 bases, with 11 bases remaining between them. CDR3 length equals 12 residues. Germline V gene data show CDR1 as SGHRS and CDR2 as YFSETQ.

The chain links TRBV9 to TRBJ2-5; no clear D gene. V lost 0 bases to trimming and J lost 5 bases, with 11 bases between them. The CDR3 has 14 amino acids. Germline values: CDR1 SGDLS, CDR2 YYNGEE. CDR3 in DNA: TGTGCCAGCAGCGTAGCTCTAGGTCGGGAGACCCAGTACTTC. As protein: CASSVALGRETQYF. Filled out from reference TRBV9 and TRBJ2-5, the complete variable domain reads DSGVTQTPKHLITATGQRVTLRCSPRSGDLSVYWYQQSLDQGLQFLIQYYNGEERAKGNILERFSAQQFPDLHSELNLSSLELGDSALYFCASSVALGRETQYFGPGTRLLVL.

The chain's CDR3 is CASSRNQRQGAGEQYF. CDR3 in DNA: TGTGCCAGCAGCAGGAACCAGCGACAGGGGGCGGGTGAGCAGTACTTC. J is TRBJ2-7 and V is TRBV21-1; the DNA was not compared with TRBD1, the D call given in the table. TRBV21-1 is a pseudogene locus. The CDR3 is made up of 16 amino acids.

The chain couples TRBV6-1 to TRBJ2-1, with 8 bases lining up with TRBD2. Germline trimming cut 1 base from V and 7 bases from J; bases unmatched to any gene: 9. Germline loops: CDR1 MNHNS, CDR2 SASEGT. This CDR3 is 16 amino acids long. CDR3 sequence: CASSEVSGRLGNEQFF. DNA of the CDR3: TGTGCCAGCAGTGAAGTGAGCGGGAGACTAGGGAATGAGCAGTTCTTC.

This chain connects TRBV10-3 to TRBJ2-6, with a weak D call TRBD2 (5 bases). Germline CDR1 and CDR2: ENHRY and SYGVKD. Trimming shortened V by 7 bases and J by 0 bases, and 13 bases separated the two germline ends. The CDR3 covers 16 residues. The CDR3 region is CAIMLGRDSGANVLTF. The CDR3 DNA follows: TGTGCCATCATGCTCGGACGGGACTCTGGGGCCAACGTCCTGACTTTC.

The chain recombines TRBV18 with TRBJ1-1, with D perhaps matching TRBD1 (6 bases). Trimming left V 3 bases short and J 4 bases short, with 15 bases between. Germline V gene sequence: CDR1 KGHSH, CDR2 LQKENI. The CDR3 totals 15 residues. DNA of the CDR3: TGTGCCAGCTCACCTCCGAACAGGGAGGGCACTGAAGCTTTCTTT. It specifies CASSPPNREGTEAFF.